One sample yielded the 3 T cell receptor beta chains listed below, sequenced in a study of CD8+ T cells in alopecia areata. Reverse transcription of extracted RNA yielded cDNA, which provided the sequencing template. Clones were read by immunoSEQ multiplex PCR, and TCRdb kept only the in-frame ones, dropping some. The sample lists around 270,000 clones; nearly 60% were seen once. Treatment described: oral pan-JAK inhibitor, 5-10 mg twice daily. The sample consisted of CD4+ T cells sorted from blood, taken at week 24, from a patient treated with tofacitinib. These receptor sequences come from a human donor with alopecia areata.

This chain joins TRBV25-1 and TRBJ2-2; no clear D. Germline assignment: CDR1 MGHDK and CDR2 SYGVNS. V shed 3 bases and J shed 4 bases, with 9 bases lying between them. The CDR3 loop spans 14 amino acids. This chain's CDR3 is CASSEAGPTGELFF. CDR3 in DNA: TGTGCCAGCAGTGAGGCAGGACCCACCGGGGAGCTGTTTTTT.

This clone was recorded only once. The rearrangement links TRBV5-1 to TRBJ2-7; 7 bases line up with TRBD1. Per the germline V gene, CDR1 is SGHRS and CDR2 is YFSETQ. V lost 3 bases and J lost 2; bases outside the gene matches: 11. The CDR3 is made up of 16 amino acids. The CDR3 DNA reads TGCGCCAGCAGCTCACCTCCCGGACAGGTTACCTACGAGCAGTACTTC. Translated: CASSSPPGQVTYEQYF.

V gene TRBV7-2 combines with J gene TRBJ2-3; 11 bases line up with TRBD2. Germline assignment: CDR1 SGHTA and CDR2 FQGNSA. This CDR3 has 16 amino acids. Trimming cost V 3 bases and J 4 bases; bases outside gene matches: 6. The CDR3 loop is CASSFSGGAGADTQYF. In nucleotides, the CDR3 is TGTGCCAGCAGCTTTAGCGGGGGGGCCGGGGCAGATACGCAGTATTTT.